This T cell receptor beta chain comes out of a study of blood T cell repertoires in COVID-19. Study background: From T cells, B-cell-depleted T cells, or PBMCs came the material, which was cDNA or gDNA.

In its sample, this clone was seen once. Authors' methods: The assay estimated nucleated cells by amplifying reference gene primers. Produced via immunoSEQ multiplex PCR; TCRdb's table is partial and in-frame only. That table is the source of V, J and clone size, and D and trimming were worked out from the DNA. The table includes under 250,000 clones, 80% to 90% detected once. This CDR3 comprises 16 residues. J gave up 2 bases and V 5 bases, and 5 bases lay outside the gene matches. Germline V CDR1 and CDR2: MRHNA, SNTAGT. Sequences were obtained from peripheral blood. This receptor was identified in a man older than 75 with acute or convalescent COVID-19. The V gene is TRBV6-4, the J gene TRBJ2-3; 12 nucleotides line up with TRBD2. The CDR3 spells CASSRTSGVTTDTQYF. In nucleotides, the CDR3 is TGTGCCAGCAGTAGGACTAGCGGGGTTACCACAGATACGCAGTATTTT.